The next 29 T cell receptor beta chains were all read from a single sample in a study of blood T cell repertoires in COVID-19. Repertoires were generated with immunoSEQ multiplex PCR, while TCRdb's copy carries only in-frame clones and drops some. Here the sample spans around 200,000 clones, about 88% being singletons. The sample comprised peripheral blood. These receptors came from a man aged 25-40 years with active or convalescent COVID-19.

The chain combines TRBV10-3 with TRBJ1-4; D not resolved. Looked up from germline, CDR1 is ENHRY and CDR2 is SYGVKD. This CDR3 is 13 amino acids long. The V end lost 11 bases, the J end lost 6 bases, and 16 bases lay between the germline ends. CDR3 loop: CAARPREDEKLFF. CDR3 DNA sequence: TGTGCCGCCCGGCCCCGGGAAGATGAAAAACTGTTTTTT.

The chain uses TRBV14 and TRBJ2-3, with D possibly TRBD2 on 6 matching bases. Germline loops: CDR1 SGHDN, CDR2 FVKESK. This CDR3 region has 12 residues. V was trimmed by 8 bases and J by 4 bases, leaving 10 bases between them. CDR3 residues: CASAGFPDTQYF. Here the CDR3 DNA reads TGTGCCAGCGCGGGGTTCCCAGATACGCAGTATTTT.

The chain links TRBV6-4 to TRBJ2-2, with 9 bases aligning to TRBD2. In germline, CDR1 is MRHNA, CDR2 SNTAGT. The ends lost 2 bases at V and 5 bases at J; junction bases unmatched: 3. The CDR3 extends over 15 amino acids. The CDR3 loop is CASSDEAGGTGELFF. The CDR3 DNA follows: TGTGCCAGCAGTGACGAAGCGGGAGGAACCGGGGAGCTGTTTTTT.

The CDR3 coding sequence is TGTGCCAGCAGCTTGGAGCGGGGAATTCGAGATACGCAGTATTTT. It encodes CASSLERGIRDTQYF. The rearrangement links TRBV7-3 to TRBJ2-3; 7 nucleotides agree with TRBD2. The V and J ends lost 3 bases and 5 bases, in that order; junction bases with no gene match: 8. The CDR3 is 15 amino acids. CDR1 is SGHTA and CDR2 is FQGTGA in the germline V gene. Full variable domain (rest looked up from reference TRBV7-3 and TRBJ2-3): GAGVSQTPSNKVTEKGKYVELRCDPISGHTALYWYRQSLGQGPEFLIYFQGTGAADDSGLPNDRFFAVRPEGSVSTLKIQRTERGDSAVYLCASSLERGIRDTQYFGPGTRLTVL.

CDR3: CASNRASGLEDTQYF. Written as DNA, the CDR3 is TGCGCCAGCAACCGGGCTAGCGGGCTCGAAGACACGCAGTATTTT. V and J are TRBV5-1 and TRBJ2-3, with TRBD2 matching 8 bases. The CDR3 is made up of 15 amino acids. Germline CDR1 reads SGHRS; CDR2 reads YFSETQ. The ends lost 6 bases at V and 9 bases at J; junction bases unmatched: 15. Combining the CDR3 with reference TRBV5-1 and TRBJ2-3 gives the whole variable domain KAGVTQTPRYLIKTRGQQVTLSCSPISGHRSVSWYQQTPGQGLQFLFEYFSETQRNKGNFPGRFSGRQFSNSRSEMNVSTLELGDSALYLCASNRASGLEDTQYFGPGTRLTVL.

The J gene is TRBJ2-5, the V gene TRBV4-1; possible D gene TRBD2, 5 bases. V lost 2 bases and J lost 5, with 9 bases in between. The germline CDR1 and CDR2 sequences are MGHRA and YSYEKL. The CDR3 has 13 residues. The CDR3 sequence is CASSQWQRETQYF. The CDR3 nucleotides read TGCGCCAGCAGCCAATGGCAGCGGGAGACCCAGTACTTC.

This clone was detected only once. The CDR3 protein is CASSLGTGGNTEAFF. CDR3 nucleotide sequence: TGTGCCAGTAGTCTGGGGACAGGGGGTAACACTGAAGCTTTCTTT. The chain employs TRBV19 and TRBJ1-1; 11 positions agree with TRBD1. CDR3 size: 15 residues. V dropped 5 bases and J dropped 2; count of bases not matched to a gene: 4. Germline CDR1 is LNHDA and CDR2 is SQIVND (reference sequence).

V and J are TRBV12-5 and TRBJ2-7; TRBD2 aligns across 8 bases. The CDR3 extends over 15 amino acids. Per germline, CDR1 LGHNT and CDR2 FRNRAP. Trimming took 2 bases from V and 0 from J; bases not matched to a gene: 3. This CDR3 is CASGLSSGSSYEQYF. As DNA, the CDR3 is TGTGCTAGTGGTTTGTCCAGCGGGAGCTCCTACGAGCAGTACTTC.

The CDR3: CASSYATGNTIYF. CDR3 coding DNA: TGTGCCAGCAGTTACGCGACTGGAAACACCATATATTTT. The V gene is TRBV6-6, the J gene TRBJ1-3, with D unresolved. Germline CDR1 and CDR2: MNHNY and SVGAGI (reference sequence). There are 13 residues in the CDR3. V shed 2 bases and J shed 2 bases, with 4 bases lying between them.

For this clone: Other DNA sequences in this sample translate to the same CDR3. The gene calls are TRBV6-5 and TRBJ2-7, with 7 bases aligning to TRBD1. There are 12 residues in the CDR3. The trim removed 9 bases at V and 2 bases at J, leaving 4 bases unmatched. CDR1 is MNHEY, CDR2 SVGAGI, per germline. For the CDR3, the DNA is TGTGCCAGTCGTGACAGGGCCTACGAGCAGTACGTC. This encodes CASRDRAYEQYV.

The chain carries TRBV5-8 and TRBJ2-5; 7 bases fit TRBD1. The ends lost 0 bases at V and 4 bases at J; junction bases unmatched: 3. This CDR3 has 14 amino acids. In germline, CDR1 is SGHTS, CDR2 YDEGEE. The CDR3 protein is CASSLDYRGETQYF. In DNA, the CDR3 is TGTGCCAGCAGCTTGGATTACAGGGGAGAGACCCAGTACTTC.

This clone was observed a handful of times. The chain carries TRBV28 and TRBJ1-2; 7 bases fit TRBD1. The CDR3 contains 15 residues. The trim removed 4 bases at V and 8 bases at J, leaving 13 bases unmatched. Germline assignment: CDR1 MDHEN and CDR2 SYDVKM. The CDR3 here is CASSSVTGPRRGYTF. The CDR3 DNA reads TGTGCCAGCAGTTCCGTGACAGGGCCTCGGCGCGGCTACACCTTC.

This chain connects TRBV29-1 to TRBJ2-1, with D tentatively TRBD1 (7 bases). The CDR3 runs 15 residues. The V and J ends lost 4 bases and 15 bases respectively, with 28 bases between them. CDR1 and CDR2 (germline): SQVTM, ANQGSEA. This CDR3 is CSVVMGRGLEGEGFF. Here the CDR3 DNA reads TGCAGCGTTGTAATGGGCAGGGGGTTGGAGGGAGAGGGGTTCTTC.

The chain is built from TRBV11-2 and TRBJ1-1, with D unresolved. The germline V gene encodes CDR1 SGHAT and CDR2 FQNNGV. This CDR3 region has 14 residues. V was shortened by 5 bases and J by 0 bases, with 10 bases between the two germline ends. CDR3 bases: TGTGCCAGCAGCGAAAAGAGGTTGAACACTGAAGCTTTCTTT. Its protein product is CASSEKRLNTEAFF.

The chain's CDR3 is CASSLDLTGDYKRQFF. The CDR3 bases are TGTGCCAGCAGCTTAGATCTGACAGGGGACTACAAACGGCAGTTCTTC. The gene calls are TRBV11-2 and TRBJ2-1; possible D gene TRBD1, 8 bases. Germline V gene sequence: CDR1 SGHAT, CDR2 FQNNGV. V lost 0 bases to trimming and J lost 12 bases, with 21 bases between them. The CDR3 is made up of 16 amino acids.

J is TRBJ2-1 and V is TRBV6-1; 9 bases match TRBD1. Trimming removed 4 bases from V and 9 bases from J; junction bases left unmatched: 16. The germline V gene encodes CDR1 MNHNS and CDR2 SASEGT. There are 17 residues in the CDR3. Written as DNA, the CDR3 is TGTGCCAGCAGTGCTAGACAGGGGGAATACAATCGGGGTGAGCAGTTCTTC. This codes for CASSARQGEYNRGEQFF.

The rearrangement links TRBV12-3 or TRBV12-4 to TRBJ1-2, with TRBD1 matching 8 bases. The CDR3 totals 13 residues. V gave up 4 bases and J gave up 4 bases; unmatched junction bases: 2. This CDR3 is CASSSTGAYGYTF. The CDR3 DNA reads TGTGCCAGCAGTTCGACAGGGGCCTATGGCTACACCTTC.

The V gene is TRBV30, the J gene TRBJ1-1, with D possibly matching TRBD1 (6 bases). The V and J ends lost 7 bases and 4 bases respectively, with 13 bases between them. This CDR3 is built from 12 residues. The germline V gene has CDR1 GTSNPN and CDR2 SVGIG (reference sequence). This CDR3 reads CAYRQGPTEAFF. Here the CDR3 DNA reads TGTGCCTACAGGCAGGGGCCCACTGAAGCTTTCTTT.

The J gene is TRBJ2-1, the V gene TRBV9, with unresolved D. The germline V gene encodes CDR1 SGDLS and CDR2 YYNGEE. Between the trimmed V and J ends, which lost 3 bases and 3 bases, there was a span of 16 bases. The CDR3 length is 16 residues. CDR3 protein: CASSAPFSANYNEQFF. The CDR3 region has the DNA TGTGCCAGCAGCGCCCCCTTCAGCGCGAACTACAATGAGCAGTTCTTC.

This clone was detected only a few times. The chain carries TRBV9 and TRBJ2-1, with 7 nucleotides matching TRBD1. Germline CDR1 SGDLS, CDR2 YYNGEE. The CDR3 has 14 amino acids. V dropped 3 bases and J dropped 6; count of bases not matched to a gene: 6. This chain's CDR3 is CASSGSYRGNEQFF. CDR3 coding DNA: TGTGCCAGCAGCGGCTCTTACAGGGGCAATGAGCAGTTCTTC. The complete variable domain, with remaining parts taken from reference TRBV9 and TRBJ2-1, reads DSGVTQTPKHLITATGQRVTLRCSPRSGDLSVYWYQQSLDQGLQFLIQYYNGEERAKGNILERFSAQQFPDLHSELNLSSLELGDSALYFCASSGSYRGNEQFFGPGTRLTVL.

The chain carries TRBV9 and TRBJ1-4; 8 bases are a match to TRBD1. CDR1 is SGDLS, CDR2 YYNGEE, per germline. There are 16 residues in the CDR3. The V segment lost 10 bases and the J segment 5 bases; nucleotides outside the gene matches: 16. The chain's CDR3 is CAENPGQEVKNEKLFF. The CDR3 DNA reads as TGTGCCGAAAACCCGGGACAGGAAGTCAAAAATGAAAAACTGTTTTTT.

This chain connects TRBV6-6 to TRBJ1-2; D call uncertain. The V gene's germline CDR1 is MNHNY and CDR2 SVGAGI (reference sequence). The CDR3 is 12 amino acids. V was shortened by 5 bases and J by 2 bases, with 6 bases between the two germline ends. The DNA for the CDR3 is TGTGCCAGCAGTCCCGGGAACTATGGCTACACCTTC. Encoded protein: CASSPGNYGYTF.

CDR3 coding DNA: TGTGCCTGGACCCGGGGGGGAAATAATTCACCCCTCCACTTT. Protein sequence: CAWTRGGNNSPLHF. The chain links TRBV30 to TRBJ1-6; maybe TRBD1 (5 bases). The CDR3 sequence is 14 residues long. Trimming took 4 bases from V and 5 from J, leaving 12 bases between them. Germline CDR1 reads GTSNPN; CDR2 reads SVGIG (reference sequence).

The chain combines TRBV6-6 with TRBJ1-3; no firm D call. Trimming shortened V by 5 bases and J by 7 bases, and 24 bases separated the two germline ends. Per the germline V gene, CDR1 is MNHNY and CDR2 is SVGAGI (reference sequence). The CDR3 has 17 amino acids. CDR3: CASSPIDTAREWNTIYF. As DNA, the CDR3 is TGTGCCAGCAGTCCTATAGACACCGCGAGGGAGTGGAACACCATATATTTT.

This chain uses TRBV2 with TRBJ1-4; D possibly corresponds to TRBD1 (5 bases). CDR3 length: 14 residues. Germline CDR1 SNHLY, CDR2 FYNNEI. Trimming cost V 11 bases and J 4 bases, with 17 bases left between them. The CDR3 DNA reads TGTGCCTCTGGGGGAGGGACGATTAATGAAAAACTGTTTTTT. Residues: CASGGGTINEKLFF.

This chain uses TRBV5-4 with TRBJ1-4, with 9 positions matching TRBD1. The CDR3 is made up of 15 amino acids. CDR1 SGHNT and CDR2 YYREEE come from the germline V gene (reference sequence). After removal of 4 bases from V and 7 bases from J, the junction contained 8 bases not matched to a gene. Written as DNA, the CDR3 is TGTGCCAGCAGCCCAGACAGGGGGAGGACTGAAAAACTGTTTTTT. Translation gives CASSPDRGRTEKLFF. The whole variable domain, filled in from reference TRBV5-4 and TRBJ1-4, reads ETGVTQSPTHLIKTRGQQVTLRCSSQSGHNTVSWYQQALGQGPQFIFQYYREEENGRGNFPPRFSGLQFPNYSSELNVNALELDDSALYLCASSPDRGRTEKLFFGSGTQLSVL.

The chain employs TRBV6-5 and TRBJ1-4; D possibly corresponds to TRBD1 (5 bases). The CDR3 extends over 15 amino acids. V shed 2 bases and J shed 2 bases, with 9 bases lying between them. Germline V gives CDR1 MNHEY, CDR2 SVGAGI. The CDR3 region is CASSYVGPTNEKLFF. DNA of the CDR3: TGTGCCAGCAGTTACGTGGGGCCTACTAATGAAAAACTGTTTTTT.

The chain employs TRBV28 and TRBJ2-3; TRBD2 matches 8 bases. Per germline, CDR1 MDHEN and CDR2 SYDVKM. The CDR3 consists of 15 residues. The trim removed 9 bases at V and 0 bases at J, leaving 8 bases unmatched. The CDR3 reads CASQPAGGSTDTQYF. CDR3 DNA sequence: TGTGCCAGTCAACCGGCGGGAGGAAGCACAGATACGCAGTATTTT. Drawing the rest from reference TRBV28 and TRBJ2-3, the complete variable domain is DVKVTQSSRYLVKRTGEKVFLECVQDMDHENMFWYRQDPGLGLRLIYFSYDVKMKEKGDIPEGYSVSREKKERFSLILESASTNQTSMYLCASQPAGGSTDTQYFGPGTRLTVL.

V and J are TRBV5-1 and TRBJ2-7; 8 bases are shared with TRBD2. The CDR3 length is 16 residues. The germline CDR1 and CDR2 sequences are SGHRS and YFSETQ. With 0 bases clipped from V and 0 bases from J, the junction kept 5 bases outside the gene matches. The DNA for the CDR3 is TGCGCCAGCAGCTTGGACGGGGGGGCGAGCTCCTACGAGCAGTACTTC. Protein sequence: CASSLDGGASSYEQYF. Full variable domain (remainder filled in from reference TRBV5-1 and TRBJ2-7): KAGVTQTPRYLIKTRGQQVTLSCSPISGHRSVSWYQQTPGQGLQFLFEYFSETQRNKGNFPGRFSGRQFSNSRSEMNVSTLELGDSALYLCASSLDGGASSYEQYFGPGTRLTVT.